The table lists the clone carrying this T cell receptor beta chain with many counts. What it recognizes is unknown. The CDR3 covers 13 residues. V was trimmed by 5 bases and J by 4 bases, leaving 14 bases between them. Germline-derived CDR1 and CDR2 are SQVTM and ANQGSEA. This record comes from a study of CD8 T cells in ankylosing spondylitis. Making the TCR beta libraries involved quantitative 5'-RACE with molecular barcodes. One entry per CDR3 protein results from TCRdb running MiXCR on the 5' RACE reads. The table lists about 330,000 distinct CDR3 sequences, approximately 8% of them singletons. Overall study findings and caveats: Significantly higher representation of disease-linked clones was reported for matched ankylosing spondylitis synovial fluid. Blood from ankylosing spondylitis patients appeared to carry a characteristic eight-variant TCR beta motif. Disease-associated clonotypes exhibited CD8+ identity and were relatively infrequent in peripheral blood.

Material: blood, either unsorted or a sorted T cell fraction (not recorded which). The V and J genes are TRBV29-1 and TRBJ2-5, with TRBD2 as a possible D gene (8 bases). This receptor was obtained from a male donor with ankylosing spondylitis. The CDR3 DNA is TGCAGCGTTTGGGACAGCGGGAGAGAGACCCAGTACTTC. Encoded protein: CSVWDSGRETQYF.